The 27 T cell receptor beta chains presented below share a single source sample, sequenced in a study of T cells after yellow fever vaccination. TCRdb fed the 5' RACE reads into MiXCR, producing one record per CDR3 protein. The table shows approximately 580,000 distinct CDR3 sequences, with about a sixth occurring only once. Material: PBMCs, obtained around 5 days after the first yellow fever vaccination. The receptors come from a man between 18 and 35 years old who received the YFV17D yellow fever vaccine.

V and J are TRBV11-2 and TRBJ2-1, with a tentative D call TRBD2 (7 bases). The V and J ends lost 5 bases and 5 bases respectively, with 19 bases between them. The V gene's germline CDR1 is SGHAT and CDR2 FQNNGV. CDR3 length equals 16 residues. In DNA, the CDR3 is TGTGCCAGCAGCCCCCGGGGAGGGGGGTTTAACAATGAGCAGTTCTTC. The encoded protein is CASSPRGGGFNNEQFF.

The sample holds one count of this clonotype. At one boundary the junction diverges from the germline segment, which might be a read error. The chain links TRBV13 to TRBJ2-5; D uncertain. The CDR3 runs 15 residues. Germline V gene lookup returns CDR1 PRHDT and CDR2 FYEKMQ (reference sequence). Here the CDR3 reads CAISISRGRWETQYF. In DNA form, the CDR3 reads TGTGCCATCAGCATCTCCCGAGGCAGGTGGGAGACCCAGTACTTC.

The rearrangement uses TRBV7-9 and TRBJ2-3, with a tentative D call TRBD2 (7 bases). This CDR3 has 12 residues. Germline V gene data show CDR1 as SEHNR and CDR2 as FQNEAQ (reference sequence). V was trimmed by 1 base and J by 13 bases, leaving 12 bases between them. The CDR3 nucleotides read TGTGCCAGCAGCTTAGAACGGGGGGCAAAGTATTTT. Protein sequence: CASSLERGAKYF.

The CDR3 nucleotides are TGTGCCAGTAGTAACAGGGCGGCAGATACGCAGTATTTT. Translating it yields CASSNRAADTQYF. The chain is built from TRBV19 and TRBJ2-3; maybe TRBD1 (6 bases). With 4 bases removed from V and 4 bases from J, the gap between germline ends came to 9 bases. Germline lookup yields CDR1 LNHDA and CDR2 SQIVND (reference sequence). The CDR3 consists of 13 residues.

This chain links TRBV5-6 with TRBJ2-7; 8 bases line up with TRBD2. Germline V gives CDR1 SGHDT, CDR2 YYEEEE. The trim removed 2 bases at V and 3 bases at J, leaving 1 base unmatched. The CDR3 spans 13 residues. CDR3 loop: CASSFGGVYEQYV. In nucleotides, the CDR3 is TGTGCCAGCAGCTTCGGGGGGGTCTACGAGCAGTACGTC.

The chain uses TRBV7-6 and TRBJ2-3; tentative D call: TRBD2 (7 bases). Looked up from germline, CDR1 is SGHVS and CDR2 is FNYEAQ. Trimming removed 1 base at V and 0 bases at J, with 14 bases between. There are 17 residues in the CDR3. CDR3 in amino acids: CASSLGGGRSSTDTQYF. As DNA, the CDR3 is TGTGCCAGCAGCTTAGGCGGGGGCCGATCCAGCACAGATACGCAGTATTTT.

This clonotype was counted ten times or more. This sequence joins TRBV7-9 and TRBJ1-5; D not certain. The germline V and J ends were trimmed by 1 base and 11 bases, with 9 bases remaining between them. The CDR3 is 12 amino acids. Germline-derived CDR1 and CDR2 are SEHNR and FQNEAQ (reference sequence). The CDR3 loop reads CASSLELSAQHF. CDR3 nucleotides: TGTGCCAGCAGCTTAGAACTGTCAGCCCAGCATTTT. Based on the CDR3 plus reference TRBV7-9 and TRBJ1-5, the full variable domain is DTGVSQNPRHKITKRGQNVTFRCDPISEHNRLYWYRQTLGQGPEFLTYFQNEAQLEKSRLLSDRFSAERPKGSFSTLEIQRTEQGDSAMYLCASSLELSAQHFGDGTRLSIL.

This clonotype was seen ten or more times. The CDR3 spells CASSPGTGETQYF. The CDR3 DNA sequence: TGTGCCAGCAGCCCTGGGACAGGGGAGACCCAGTACTTC. V usage is TRBV7-8 and J usage is TRBJ2-5; TRBD1 aligns across 9 bases. J lost 5 bases, V lost 5 bases, and 3 bases had no gene match. From germline, CDR1 is SGHVS and CDR2 FQNEAQ. The CDR3 length is 13 residues. Drawing the rest from reference TRBV7-8 and TRBJ2-5, the complete variable domain is GAGVSQSPRYKVAKRGQDVALRCDPISGHVSLFWYQQALGQGPEFLTYFQNEAQLDKSGLPSDRFFAERPEGSVSTLKIQRTQQEDSAVYLCASSPGTGETQYFGPGTRLLVL.

The V gene is TRBV29-1, the J gene TRBJ2-1, with 7 positions matching TRBD2. This CDR3 contains 11 residues. V shed 7 bases, J shed 4 bases, and the junction held 1 base outside the gene matches. From germline, CDR1 is SQVTM and CDR2 ANQGSEA. The DNA for the CDR3 is TGCAGCGGGGAGGGGTACAATGAGCAGTTCTTC. This translates into CSGEGYNEQFF.

The V gene is TRBV6-2 or TRBV6-3, the J gene TRBJ2-7; D might be TRBD1 (6 bases). The CDR3 sequence is 15 residues long. Looked up from germline, CDR1 is MNHEY and CDR2 is SVGEGT. The V gene lost 6 bases and the J gene lost 5 bases, with 20 bases spanning the gap. The CDR3 here is CASSPRGRGLNEQYF. The DNA of the CDR3 is TGTGCCAGCAGCCCTAGGGGCAGGGGATTAAACGAGCAGTACTTC.

The CDR3 is CASSVVARGEQYF. In nucleotides, the CDR3 is TGTGCCAGCAGCGTAGTAGCCAGGGGAGAGCAGTACTTC. This sequence joins TRBV9 and TRBJ2-7; D is possibly TRBD1 (6 bases). Germline CDR1 SGDLS, CDR2 YYNGEE. The CDR3 sequence is 13 residues long. Trimming removed 0 bases at V and 7 bases at J, with 11 bases between.

This chain joins TRBV6-1 and TRBJ1-2; tentative D call: TRBD1 (5 bases). CDR1 and CDR2 from the germline V gene are MNHNS and SASEGT. The V end lost 5 bases, the J end lost 8 bases, and 18 bases lay between the germline ends. The CDR3 has 14 amino acids. The CDR3 DNA follows: TGTGCCAGCAGTCCAACTCACAGCGGGGGAGGCTACACCTTC. Translated: CASSPTHSGGGYTF.

The chain couples TRBV29-1 to TRBJ2-3, with 9 bases identical to TRBD2. The V segment lost 1 base and the J segment 2 bases; nucleotides outside the gene matches: 7. Germline V CDR1 and CDR2: SQVTM, ANQGSEA. The CDR3 contains 16 residues. The chain's CDR3 is CSVEAFSGGYTDTQYF. DNA for the CDR3: TGCAGCGTTGAAGCCTTTAGCGGGGGTTACACAGATACGCAGTATTTT.

This chain joins TRBV6-1 and TRBJ1-2; no reliable D call. V lost 2 bases to trimming and J lost 8 bases, with 9 bases between them. This CDR3 has 12 residues. Germline CDR1 and CDR2: MNHNS and SASEGT. CDR3 protein: CASSELLRGYTF. The CDR3, as DNA: TGTGCCAGCAGTGAATTACTGAGGGGCTACACCTTC.

J is TRBJ2-2 and V is TRBV9; the match to TRBD2 covers 8 bases. The CDR3 spans 16 residues. In germline, CDR1 is SGDLS, CDR2 YYNGEE. J was trimmed by 4 bases and V by 0 bases; bases with no gene match: 5. The CDR3 region is CASSVAGLASTGELFF. CDR3 nucleotides: TGTGCCAGCAGCGTAGCTGGACTAGCAAGCACCGGGGAGCTGTTTTTT.

This clonotype was found many times. This chain links TRBV7-9 with TRBJ1-1, with D possibly TRBD1 on 5 matching bases. Germline CDR1 reads SEHNR; CDR2 reads FQNEAQ (reference sequence). The CDR3 totals 13 residues. Deletions cut 5 bases from V and 12 bases from J, with 19 bases between. The CDR3 sequence: CASSARTGTETFF. The DNA of the CDR3 is TGTGCCAGCAGCGCGCGGACCGGGACCGAAACTTTCTTT.

The chain joins TRBV10-3 to TRBJ2-1, with 7 bases identical to TRBD1. Germline V CDR1 and CDR2: ENHRY, SYGVKD. V lost 0 bases to trimming and J lost 4 bases; unmatched junction nucleotides: 12. There are 18 residues in the CDR3. CDR3 nucleotides: TGTGCCATCAGTGAGTCCGTTTTCCGGGACAGCAGGTACAATGAGCAGTTCTTC. Protein product: CAISESVFRDSRYNEQFF.

A few counts support this clonotype. The chain combines TRBV7-9 with TRBJ1-2, with 7 bases aligning to TRBD1. CDR1 and CDR2 (germline): SEHNR, FQNEAQ (reference sequence). The CDR3 extends over 14 amino acids. Unmatched junction bases numbered 7, after V lost 2 bases and J lost 7 bases. The CDR3 DNA reads TGTGCCAGCAGCTTATCGACAGGGTCGGCTGGCTACACCTTC. The encoded protein is CASSLSTGSAGYTF.

The V gene is TRBV9, the J gene TRBJ2-3, with 9 positions matching TRBD1. Trimming removed 0 bases from V and 3 bases from J; junction bases left unmatched: 2. The germline V gene has CDR1 SGDLS and CDR2 YYNGEE. The CDR3 is made up of 15 amino acids. This CDR3 is CASSVGDRATDTQYF. CDR3 nucleotide sequence: TGTGCCAGCAGCGTAGGGGACAGGGCTACAGATACGCAGTATTTT.

The gene calls are TRBV12-3 or TRBV12-4 and TRBJ2-3; 8 nucleotides agree with TRBD2. Trimming at V came to 5 bases and at J to 0 bases, leaving 7 bases not matched to a gene. The CDR3 length is 16 residues. This CDR3 is CASSDSGTSSTDTQYF. CDR3 in DNA: TGTGCCAGCAGTGATTCCGGGACTAGTAGCACAGATACGCAGTATTTT.

The rearrangement uses TRBV10-1 and TRBJ1-1, with 7 bases aligning to TRBD1. The V segment lost 4 bases and the J segment 1 base; nucleotides outside the gene matches: 6. Germline V gene lookup returns CDR1 WNHNN and CDR2 SYGVQD (reference sequence). The CDR3 has 15 amino acids. The DNA for the CDR3 is TGCGCCAGCAGTGGCTACAGGGGTGAGAACACTGAAGCTTTCTTT. It yields the protein CASSGYRGENTEAFF.

This clonotype was picked up many times. This chain connects TRBV4-2 to TRBJ1-6; D is unresolved. The CDR3 is made up of 15 amino acids. The V gene lost 0 bases and the J gene lost 7 bases, with 10 bases spanning the gap. Germline lookup yields CDR1 LGHNA and CDR2 YNFKEQ. The CDR3 DNA follows: TGTGCCAGCAGCCAAGAGAAGGGTCCCAATTCACCCCTCCACTTT. Protein product: CASSQEKGPNSPLHF.

This clonotype showed up many times. The V call is TRBV12-3 or TRBV12-4, the J call TRBJ2-2; D is undetermined. The CDR3 is 12 residues long. Trimming shortened V by 2 bases and J by 6 bases, and 4 bases separated the two germline ends. The CDR3 spells CASSLSAGELFF. The CDR3 nucleotides are TGTGCCAGCAGTTTATCCGCCGGGGAGCTGTTTTTT.

The chain is built from TRBV5-4 and TRBJ2-2; D gene ambiguous. The V gene lost 2 bases and the J gene lost 0 bases, with 11 bases spanning the gap. Germline-derived CDR1 and CDR2 are SGHNT and YYREEE (reference sequence). The CDR3 is 16 amino acids. CDR3 sequence (DNA): TGTGCCAGCAGCTTAATTTCGGCCGCGAACACCGGGGAGCTGTTTTTT. Translating it yields CASSLISAANTGELFF.

The chain is built from TRBV18 and TRBJ2-5; 9 bases align to TRBD1. The trim removed 5 bases at V and 2 bases at J, leaving 3 bases unmatched. CDR1 and CDR2 (germline): KGHSH, LQKENI. This CDR3 has 14 residues. The CDR3 is CASSATGGQETQYF. The CDR3 DNA follows: TGTGCCAGCTCAGCGACAGGGGGTCAAGAGACCCAGTACTTC.

The V call is TRBV6-2 or TRBV6-3, the J call TRBJ2-5; tentative D call: TRBD2 (6 bases). CDR1 is MNHEY, CDR2 SVGEGT, per germline. There are 15 residues in the CDR3. V shed 4 bases and J shed 0 bases, with 12 bases lying between them. The CDR3 reads CASSWVGGYQETQYF. DNA for the CDR3: TGTGCCAGCAGTTGGGTGGGGGGTTACCAAGAGACCCAGTACTTC.

In nucleotides, the CDR3 is TGTGCTAGTGGTTTGGCCCCCCCCGGGGGGTACAATGAGCAGTTCTTC. Protein product: CASGLAPPGGYNEQFF. This chain links TRBV12-5 with TRBJ2-1; 7 bases fit TRBD2. J gave up 4 bases and V 1 base, and 7 bases lay outside the gene matches. The CDR3 covers 16 residues. Germline lookup yields CDR1 LGHNT and CDR2 FRNRAP.